The 21 T cell receptor beta chains listed next were all sequenced from one sample in a study of blood T cell repertoires in COVID-19. Sequencing was performed with immunoSEQ multiplex PCR; in TCRdb, only in-frame clones are kept and a portion is missing. This sample has about 250,000 clones, with 85% to 90% found just once. What was sequenced was PBMCs or T cells enriched from blood (not recorded which). These receptors were obtained from a woman aged 18-29 years who had recovered from COVID-19.

The CDR3 sequence: CASSIEPEAFF. CDR3 bases: TGTGCCAGCAGCATAGAGCCTGAAGCTTTCTTT. This chain links TRBV21-1 with TRBJ1-1. TRBV21-1 is labeled a pseudogene. The CDR3 loop spans 11 amino acids.

The V call is TRBV21-1, the J call TRBJ1-1. TRBV21-1 is reported as a pseudogene. This CDR3 spans 11 amino acids. As DNA, the CDR3 is TGTGCCAGCAGCAACTCGGGTCGAGCTTTCTTT. Amino acids: CASSNSGRAFF.

The chain uses TRBV7-9 and TRBJ2-3; 8 positions agree with TRBD2. CDR3 length: 11 residues. Germline assignment: CDR1 SEHNR and CDR2 FQNEAQ (reference sequence). V gave up 8 bases and J gave up 11 bases; unmatched junction bases: 6. CDR3 in DNA: TGTGCCAGCCCCGGGGGGGCGGGGCAGTATTTT. Translated: CASPGGAGQYF.

CDR3 in DNA: TGCGCCAGCAGCTTGGTTAGTCCGACGCGAACGACAGGCTACACCTTC. As protein: CASSLVSPTRTTGYTF. The V gene is TRBV5-1, the J gene TRBJ1-2; D gene unclear. Looked up from germline, CDR1 is SGHRS and CDR2 is YFSETQ. This CDR3 region has 16 residues. Trimming removed 0 bases at V and 8 bases at J, with 20 bases between.

The chain links TRBV3-1 (or the pseudogene TRBV3-2) to TRBJ2-3; 8 nucleotides line up with TRBD2. In germline, CDR1 is LGHDT, CDR2 YNNKEL (reference sequence). V was pared by 1 base and J by 3 bases, with 3 bases of the junction left unmatched. This CDR3 is built from 15 residues. The CDR3 DNA reads TGTGCCAGCAGCCAAGTCGGGGGGGGAACAGATACGCAGTATTTT. It specifies CASSQVGGGTDTQYF.

The chain recombines TRBV7-8 with TRBJ2-7, with TRBD2 identical over 12 bases. This CDR3 is built from 18 residues. Germline values: CDR1 SGHVS, CDR2 FQNEAQ. Unmatched junction bases numbered 18, after V lost 5 bases and J lost 7 bases. The CDR3 DNA follows: TGTGCCAGCAGCCCGACTAGCGGGGGACGCCGCGCCTACGTTGAGCAGTACTTC. It codes for CASSPTSGGRRAYVEQYF.

This clone showed up just once. The rearrangement joins TRBV15 to TRBJ1-5, with 8 bases lining up with TRBD1. Germline trimming cut 3 bases from V and 3 bases from J; bases unmatched to any gene: 4. The germline V gene encodes CDR1 LNHNV and CDR2 YYDKDF (reference sequence). The CDR3 totals 15 residues. In nucleotides, the CDR3 is TGTGCCACCAGCAGGACGGACAGGGTCAATCAGCCCCAGCATTTT. It is translated as CATSRTDRVNQPQHF.

The CDR3 sequence: CASGGQGGYEQYF. CDR3 sequence (DNA): TGTGCCAGTGGAGGACAGGGGGGGTACGAGCAGTACTTC. The chain employs TRBV6-5 and TRBJ2-7; 10 nucleotides line up with TRBD1. Per the germline V gene, CDR1 is MNHEY and CDR2 is SVGAGI. CDR3 length equals 13 residues. V lost 9 bases and J lost 4; bases outside the gene matches: 6.

The chain has TRBV18 and TRBJ1-3; possibly TRBD1 for D (6 bases). The CDR3 is 14 residues long. Deletions cut 2 bases from V and 4 bases from J, with 9 bases between. The germline V gene encodes CDR1 KGHSH and CDR2 LQKENI. The CDR3 DNA is TGTGCCAGCTCACCAAACAGGGAAGGAAACACCATATATTTT. Translated: CASSPNREGNTIYF.

The V gene is TRBV9, the J gene TRBJ1-1; TRBD1 matches 9 bases. Germline loops: CDR1 SGDLS, CDR2 YYNGEE. V lost 4 bases, J lost 4 bases, and 8 bases stayed unmatched. The CDR3 length is 15 residues. The CDR3 is CASSSTGTGFTEAFF. The CDR3 nucleotides read TGTGCCAGCAGCTCAACCGGGACAGGGTTCACTGAAGCTTTCTTT.

The V gene is TRBV10-2, the J gene TRBJ2-5, with 7 bases lining up with TRBD2. Losses at the gene ends were 0 bases for V and 2 bases for J; bases not matched to a gene: 6. This CDR3 region has 16 residues. The germline V gene has CDR1 WSHSY and CDR2 SAAADI. CDR3 sequence reads: CASSESGGRGQETQYF. CDR3 nucleotide sequence: TGCGCCAGCAGTGAGTCGGGTGGGAGGGGACAAGAGACCCAGTACTTC.

V is TRBV5-5 and J is TRBJ1-5; D possibly corresponds to TRBD1 (5 bases). Germline CDR1 is SGHKS and CDR2 is YYEKEE (reference sequence). Trimming shortened V by 3 bases and J by 3 bases, and 16 bases separated the two germline ends. This CDR3 has 16 amino acids. This chain's CDR3 is CASSSHGGGINQPQHF. CDR3 coding DNA: TGTGCCAGCAGCTCCCACGGGGGGGGGATCAATCAGCCCCAGCATTTT.

A remark on this clone: Germline and junction disagree at one end, which may indicate a read error. The rearrangement uses TRBV6-1 and TRBJ1-1; TRBD1 matches 8 bases. The CDR3 runs to 21 residues. Looked up from germline, CDR1 is MNHNS and CDR2 is SASEGT. Written as DNA, the CDR3 is TGTGCCAGCATTGAATCTGTTTTGACAGGGGAACAAATTACTGAAGACACTGAAGCTTTCTTT. This codes for CASIESVLTGEQITEDTEAFF.

The chain carries TRBV14 and TRBJ2-2; TRBD1 might be the D (5 bases). This CDR3 has 13 amino acids. V lost 6 bases to trimming and J lost 4 bases, with 9 bases between them. Germline lookup yields CDR1 SGHDN and CDR2 FVKESK. The CDR3, as DNA: TGTGCCAGCAGGGGGCAGGGCACCGGGGAGCTGTTTTTT. This encodes CASRGQGTGELFF.

Only one count was recorded for this clone. J is TRBJ1-4 and V is TRBV5-4, with D hard to call. Germline lookup yields CDR1 SGHNT and CDR2 YYREEE (reference sequence). Between the trimmed V and J ends, which lost 0 bases and 0 bases, there was a span of 12 bases. The CDR3 is made up of 17 amino acids. The CDR3 reads CASSLDLGQATNEKLFF. The CDR3 DNA reads as TGTGCCAGCAGCTTGGATCTTGGGCAGGCAACTAATGAAAAACTGTTTTTT.

V gene TRBV14 combines with J gene TRBJ1-3; weak D call: TRBD1 (5 bases). The CDR3 is made up of 17 amino acids. Looked up from germline, CDR1 is SGHDN and CDR2 is FVKESK. V shed 10 bases and J shed 0 bases, with 22 bases lying between them. The CDR3 is CAIPGLRVPNSGNTIYF. In DNA, the CDR3 is TGTGCCATCCCGGGACTCAGGGTTCCTAACTCTGGAAACACCATATATTTT.

The gene calls are TRBV15 and TRBJ2-7, with 7 bases identical to TRBD1. The CDR3 length is 14 residues. Germline trimming cut 3 bases from V and 9 bases from J; bases unmatched to any gene: 11. CDR1 and CDR2 from the germline V gene are LNHNV and YYDKDF (reference sequence). CDR3 sequence reads: CATSRGTAGDAQYF. The CDR3 nucleotides read TGTGCCACCAGCAGGGGGACAGCCGGGGACGCGCAGTACTTC. Looking up the rest from reference TRBV15 and TRBJ2-7 gives the full variable domain: DAMVIQNPRYQVTQFGKPVTLSCSQTLNHNVMYWYQQKSSQAPKLLFHYYDKDFNNEADTPDNFQSRRPNTSFCFLDIRSPGLGDTAMYLCATSRGTAGDAQYFGPGTRLTVT.

V gene TRBV6-5 combines with J gene TRBJ1-4; 7 bases are shared with TRBD1. V dropped 7 bases and J dropped 10; count of bases not matched to a gene: 15. Germline V gene sequence: CDR1 MNHEY, CDR2 SVGAGI. The CDR3 sequence is 15 residues long. In DNA, the CDR3 is TGTGCCAGCACCAAAGTCCGGGACAGTGAAGCAAAACTGTTTTTT. This codes for CASTKVRDSEAKLFF.

The V and J genes are TRBV9 and TRBJ2-2; TRBD2 is a possible D gene (7 bases). The ends were cut back, 4 bases at V and 7 bases at J, with 17 bases in the middle. Per the germline V gene, CDR1 is SGDLS and CDR2 is YYNGEE. CDR3 length equals 15 residues. The CDR3 is CASSPWGGRGGELFF. DNA for the CDR3: TGTGCCAGCAGCCCATGGGGGGGCCGCGGCGGGGAGCTGTTTTTT.

This chain links TRBV27 with TRBJ1-1; the D gene is possibly TRBD1 (6 bases). Trimming removed 4 bases from V and 1 base from J, with 16 bases in between. CDR1 MNHEY and CDR2 SMNVEV come from the germline V gene (reference sequence). This CDR3 is 16 amino acids long. Here the CDR3 DNA reads TGTGCCAGCAGTTCCCGGACAGACGCTAGGAACACTGAAGCTTTCTTT. It is translated as CASSSRTDARNTEAFF.

The chain employs TRBV11-1 and TRBJ2-2, with D possibly matching TRBD1 (5 bases). This CDR3 region has 15 residues. The V end was cut by 5 bases, the J end by 1 base, with 11 bases between. The germline V gene has CDR1 SGHAT and CDR2 FQDESV (reference sequence). The CDR3 loop is CASSKSRGNTGELFF. CDR3 DNA sequence: TGTGCCAGCAGCAAATCTAGGGGGAACACCGGGGAGCTGTTTTTT.